This is a list of T cell receptor beta chains from one sample in a study of PD-L1 blockade in urothelial cancer. Generated by immunoSEQ multiplex PCR, the TCRdb table keeps only in-frame clones and is missing some. Of 50,000 to 55,000 clones in the sample, roughly 86% were seen once. Sequencing was performed on PBMCs, taken around atezolizumab (anti-PD-L1) treatment. The receptor source for this set is a man aged 55 to 70 with urothelial cancer. Both conserved end residues are part of each CDR3. A D gene is named only where the DNA matches it firmly. Where a row states a size, it is once, few, many or the class of an expanded clone; other rows omit it.

V	D	size	J	CDR3	DNA
TRBV5-1	TRBD1	.	TRBJ1-1	CASSPDRGNTEAFF	TGCGCCAGCAGCCCCGACAGGGGGAACACTGAAGCTTTCTTT
TRBV9	.	.	TRBJ1-3	CASSVRGESGNTIYF	TGTGCCAGCAGCGTCCGGGGGGAGTCTGGAAACACCATATATTTT
TRBV4-3	TRBD2	.	TRBJ2-1	CASSRLAGGPNEQFF	TGCGCCAGCAGTAGACTAGCGGGGGGGCCCAATGAGCAGTTCTTC
TRBV25-1	.	.	TRBJ2-5	CASSEPGAQETQYF	TGTGCCAGCAGTGAACCAGGGGCCCAAGAGACCCAGTACTTC
TRBV27	TRBD1	once	TRBJ2-7	CASSFGRGRPPGEQYF	TGTGCCAGCAGTTTTGGTAGGGGGCGCCCTCCCGGCGAGCAGTACTTC
TRBV28	.	.	TRBJ1-6	CASSRRTVYSPLHF	TGTGCCAGCAGTCGAAGGACAGTATACTCACCCCTCCACTTT
TRBV10-3	TRBD2	once	TRBJ2-6	CAISEPGLAGGSGANVLTF	TGTGCCATCAGTGAGCCGGGACTAGCGGGGGGCTCTGGGGCCAACGTCCTGACTTTC
TRBV2	TRBD2	.	TRBJ2-1	CASSIPAGGYNEQFF	TGTGCCAGCAGTATCCCCGCGGGGGGTTACAATGAGCAGTTCTTC
TRBV9	.	few	TRBJ1-1	CASSVVTWAGNTEAFF	TGTGCCAGCAGCGTAGTAACGTGGGCTGGAAACACTGAAGCTTTCTTT
TRBV11-3	.	.	TRBJ2-7	CASSSSPYEQYF	TGTGCCAGCAGCTCGTCCCCCTACGAGCAGTACTTC
TRBV6-7	TRBD1	.	TRBJ1-6	CASSYPRTGRNNSPLHF	TGTGCCAGCAGTTACCCCAGGACAGGGCGTAATAATTCACCCCTCCACTTT
TRBV7-2	TRBD2	.	TRBJ2-7	CASRTASGLSYEQYF	TGTGCCAGCAGAACCGCTAGCGGTCTCTCCTACGAGCAGTACTTC
TRBV5-6	.	.	TRBJ1-2	CASSLETENYGYTF	TGTGCCAGCAGCCTTGAGACAGAGAACTATGGCTACACCTTC
TRBV4-3	TRBD1	.	TRBJ1-2	CASSRDRDLSGGYTF	TGCGCCAGCAGCCGGGACAGGGACTTGTCGGGGGGCTACACCTTC
TRBV2	TRBD1	.	TRBJ1-3	CASSGTGENTIYF	TGTGCCAGCAGTGGGACAGGGGAAAACACCATATATTTT
TRBV25-1	.	.	TRBJ2-5	CASGRTGLAETQYF	TGTGCCAGCGGTCGAACAGGGCTAGCAGAGACCCAGTACTTC
TRBV2	TRBD1	.	TRBJ2-7	CASSADRGAYEQYF	TGTGCCAGCAGTGCCGACAGGGGCGCCTACGAGCAGTACTTC
TRBV30	TRBD1	once	TRBJ2-1	CAWSAGTGWTPEQFF	TGTGCCTGGAGTGCCGGGACAGGGTGGACCCCTGAGCAGTTCTTC